This TCR beta chain was captured by sequencing in a study of T cells in Graves' hyperthyroidism and ophthalmopathy. Amplification of TCR beta CDR3 regions was performed using RNA transcripts as template. Researchers ran a first-round RT-PCR on the TCR CDR3 using the HTBI primer set. TCRdb processed the multiplex PCR reads anew with MiXCR; each CDR3 protein has one entry. The repertoire holds about 260,000 distinct CDR3 sequences, with approximately 16% as singletons. V shed 3 bases and J 1 base; nucleotides not matched to a gene: 1. Germline V CDR1 and CDR2: KGHSH, LQKENI. This CDR3 is 14 amino acids long. Patients were excluded because of uncontrolled infection, other autoimmune disease, pregnancy or lactation. This clonotype was detected ten times or more.

Sample: blood. This receptor was obtained from a young woman with Graves' ophthalmopathy. The V and J genes are TRBV18 and TRBJ1-1; 8 bases fit TRBD1. The DNA for the CDR3 is TGTGCCAGCTCACCGGGACAGGCGAACACTGAAGCTTTCTTT. Its protein is CASSPGQANTEAFF.